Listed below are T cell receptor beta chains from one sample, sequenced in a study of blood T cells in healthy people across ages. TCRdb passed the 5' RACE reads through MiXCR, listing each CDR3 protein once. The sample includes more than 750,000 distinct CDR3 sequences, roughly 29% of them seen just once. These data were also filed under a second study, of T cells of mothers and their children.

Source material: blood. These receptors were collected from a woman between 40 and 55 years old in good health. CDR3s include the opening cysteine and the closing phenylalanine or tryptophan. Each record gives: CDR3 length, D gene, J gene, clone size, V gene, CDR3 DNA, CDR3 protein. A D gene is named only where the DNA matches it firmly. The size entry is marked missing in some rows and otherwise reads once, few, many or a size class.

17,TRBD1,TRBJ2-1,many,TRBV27,TGTGCCAGCAGTTCACCTAGAACGGGACAGGGGTACAATGAGCAGTTCTTC,CASSSPRTGQGYNEQFF
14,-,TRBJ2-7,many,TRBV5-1,TGCGCCAGCAGCGGGGGAACAGGGATCGGCGAGCAGTACTTC,CASSGGTGIGEQYF
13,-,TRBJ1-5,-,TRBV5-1,TGCGCCAGCAGCATAGGCAGCAATCAGCCCCAGCATTTT,CASSIGSNQPQHF
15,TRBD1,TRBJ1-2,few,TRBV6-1,TGTGCCAGCAGTGAACCCCGACAGGGAGCATACGGCTACACCTTC,CASSEPRQGAYGYTF
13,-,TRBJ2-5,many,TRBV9,TGTGCCAGCAGCGTAGGTGGGGAAGAGACCCAGTACTTC,CASSVGGEETQYF
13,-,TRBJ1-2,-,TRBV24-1,TGTGCCACCAGTGCGGGCATCCAGGATGGCTACACCTTC,CATSAGIQDGYTF
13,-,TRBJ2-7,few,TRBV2,TGTGCCAGCAGTGATACGACCGGGGACGAGCAGTACTTC,CASSDTTGDEQYF
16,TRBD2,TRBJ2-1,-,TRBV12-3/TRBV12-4,TGTGCCAGCAGTCCCCTGCCGGGAGGGCCTATCAATGAGCAGTTCTTC,CASSPLPGGPINEQFF
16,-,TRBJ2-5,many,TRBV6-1,TGTGCCAGCAGGTTCCTTGAGGGCTTTACCTTAGAGACCCAGTACTTC,CASRFLEGFTLETQYF
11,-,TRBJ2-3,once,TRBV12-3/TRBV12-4,TGTGCCAGCGTGTGGACAGATACGCAGTATTTT,CASVWTDTQYF
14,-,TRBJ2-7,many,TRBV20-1,TGCAGTGCTAGAGGAATAGGGTCCTCCTACGAGCAGTACTTC,CSARGIGSSYEQYF
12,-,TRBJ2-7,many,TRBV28,TGTGCCAGCAAGGAGGGCGGGTACGAGCAGTACTTC,CASKEGGYEQYF
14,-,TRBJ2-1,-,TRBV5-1,TGCGCCAGCAGCCCAGCGCCTCCCTACAATGAGCAGTTCTTC,CASSPAPPYNEQFF
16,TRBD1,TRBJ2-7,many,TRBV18,TGTGCCAGCTCACCGCAGGACAGGGGCTATACCTACGAGCAGTACTTC,CASSPQDRGYTYEQYF
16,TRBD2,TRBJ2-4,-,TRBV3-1,TGTGCCAGTAGCCAAGATAGGGGTAGCGGGAAAAACATTCAGTACTTC,CASSQDRGSGKNIQYF
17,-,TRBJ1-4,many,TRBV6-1,TGTGCCAGCAGTGAACGGTCGCTCCGACCAACTAATGAAAAACTGTTTTTT,CASSERSLRPTNEKLFF
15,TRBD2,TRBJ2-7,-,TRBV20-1,TGCAGTGCTAGAGGGGAGGGTTGGGGACCCTACGAGCAGTACTTC,CSARGEGWGPYEQYF
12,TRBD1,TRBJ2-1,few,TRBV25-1,TGTGCCAGCAGGCAGGGGGTAAATGAGCAGTTCTTC,CASRQGVNEQFF
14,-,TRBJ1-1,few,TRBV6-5,TGTGCCAGCAGTCCCCAGGGTCAGTTGAAGGGGGCTTTCTTT,CASSPQGQLKGAFF
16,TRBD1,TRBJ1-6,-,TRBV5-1,TGCGCCAGCAGCCCGGATGGCCCAGGGGGAAATTCACCCCTCCACTTT,CASSPDGPGGNSPLHF
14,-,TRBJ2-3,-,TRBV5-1,TGCGCCAGCCTTCCCGACAGCAGCACAGATACGCAGTATTTT,CASLPDSSTDTQYF
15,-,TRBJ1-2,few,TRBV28,TGTGCCAGCAGTTTCCCACGTGGGGCCCACTATGGCTACACCTTC,CASSFPRGAHYGYTF